These 14 T cell receptor beta chains originate from one sample sequenced in a study of T cell repertoires in cytomegalovirus infection. One entry per CDR3 protein, called by TCRdb with MiXCR from the reads. The sample has about 310,000 distinct CDR3 sequences, around a quarter seen once. Their specific antigens are unknown. The starting material was cultured PBMCs, obtained from culture after CMV antigen stimulation. The receptors shown here come from a human donor in good health (CMV status not recorded). Some clones in this sample may be carry-over from other donors' samples.

The sample holds many counts of this clonotype. The chain has TRBV7-2 and TRBJ1-3; the D is unclear. Germline-derived CDR1 and CDR2 are SGHTA and FQGNSA. The CDR3 is made up of 13 amino acids. V gave up 4 bases and J gave up 3 bases, with 7 bases separating them. The CDR3 is CASSYSLGNTIYF. The CDR3, as DNA: TGTGCCAGCAGCTATTCTCTTGGAAACACCATATATTTT.

This clonotype came up a few times. The chain links TRBV10-3 to TRBJ2-5, with 7 bases aligning to TRBD1. The length of the CDR3 is 12 residues. With V trimmed by 8 bases and J by 1 base, 1 base remained unmatched. Germline V CDR1 and CDR2: ENHRY, SYGVKD. The CDR3 nucleotides are TGTGCCATCGGGACAGTCCAAGAGACCCAGTACTTC. Translated: CAIGTVQETQYF.

The chain joins TRBV7-2 to TRBJ2-3; D is perhaps TRBD1 (6 bases). The CDR3 runs 14 residues. Germline V lookup: CDR1 SGHTA, CDR2 FQGNSA. V lost 3 bases and J lost 2, with 9 bases in between. The DNA of the CDR3 is TGTGCCAGCAGCTTGCAGGGGATCACAGATACGCAGTATTTT. Protein sequence: CASSLQGITDTQYF.

V gene TRBV7-4 combines with J gene TRBJ2-2; possible D gene TRBD2, 7 bases. CDR1 and CDR2 from the germline V gene are SGHVT and SQSDAQ. Trimming took off 4 bases at V and 3 bases at J, with 21 bases between the two ends. There are 18 residues in the CDR3. The CDR3 region has the DNA TGTGCCAGCAGCTCCCGTCGTACTGGGGGGGCAGACACCGGGGAGCTGTTTTTT. Its protein is CASSSRRTGGADTGELFF.

The V and J genes are TRBV5-1 and TRBJ1-1, with 10 bases identical to TRBD1. Germline loops: CDR1 SGHRS, CDR2 YFSETQ. V lost 4 bases and J lost 1; bases outside the gene matches: 7. The CDR3 extends over 16 amino acids. The CDR3: CASSLNRDRGNTEAFF. The CDR3 DNA sequence: TGCGCCAGCAGCCTAAACCGGGACAGGGGGAACACTGAAGCTTTCTTT.

The chain carries TRBV5-1 and TRBJ2-5; D might be TRBD1 or TRBD2, each matching 7 bases. Germline assignment: CDR1 SGHRS and CDR2 YFSETQ. The germline V and J ends were trimmed by 3 bases and 4 bases, with 16 bases remaining between them. CDR3 length: 15 amino acids. The DNA for the CDR3 is TGCGCCAGCAGCTCCAGGGGGGGGGTGAGAGAGACCCAGTACTTC. Its translation is CASSSRGGVRETQYF.

A few counts support this clonotype. The V gene is TRBV6-2 or TRBV6-3, the J gene TRBJ2-1; 7 positions agree with TRBD1. CDR3 length: 16 residues. J was trimmed by 2 bases and V by 4 bases; bases with no gene match: 8. Germline V gene lookup returns CDR1 MNHEY and CDR2 SVGEGT. As DNA, the CDR3 is TGTGCCAGCAGTTTCCCAAGGGGGCGCACCTACAATGAGCAGTTCTTC. Its translation is CASSFPRGRTYNEQFF.

CDR3 nucleotide sequence: TGTGCCAGCAGTTACGGACAGGCGAACACTGAAGCTTTCTTT. This translates into CASSYGQANTEAFF. This sequence joins TRBV6-5 and TRBJ1-1, with 7 bases that match TRBD1. Looked up from germline, CDR1 is MNHEY and CDR2 is SVGAGI. After removal of 2 bases from V and 1 base from J, the junction contained 1 base not matched to a gene. This CDR3 comprises 14 residues.

The V and J genes are TRBV7-9 and TRBJ2-1, with 12 bases aligning to TRBD2. With V trimmed by 1 base and J by 9 bases, 4 bases remained unmatched. The V gene's germline CDR1 is SEHNR and CDR2 FQNEAQ (reference sequence). The CDR3 totals 15 residues. CDR3 DNA sequence: TGTGCCAGCAGCTTAGTGACTAGCGGGAGTGGTGAGCAGTTCTTC. This encodes CASSLVTSGSGEQFF.

The V call is TRBV7-2, the J call TRBJ2-3; 11 bases match TRBD2. The CDR3 extends over 14 amino acids. V gave up 7 bases and J gave up 3 bases; unmatched junction bases: 3. CDR1 SGHTA and CDR2 FQGNSA come from the germline V gene. The CDR3 reads CASMRTSGTDTQYF. CDR3 sequence (DNA): TGTGCCAGCATGCGGACTAGCGGGACAGATACGCAGTATTTT.

CDR3 protein: CASSQKAGGPSEQFF. The DNA of the CDR3 is TGTGCCAGCAGTCAAAAGGCGGGAGGGCCTAGTGAGCAGTTCTTC. This chain connects TRBV12-3 or TRBV12-4 to TRBJ2-1; 9 positions agree with TRBD2. The CDR3 extends over 15 amino acids. The V segment lost 5 bases and the J segment 9 bases; nucleotides outside the gene matches: 11.

The chain has TRBV19 and TRBJ1-2; D gene ambiguous. Germline V lookup: CDR1 LNHDA, CDR2 SQIVND (reference sequence). V dropped 9 bases and J dropped 9 bases, with 23 bases sitting between them. The length of the CDR3 is 14 residues. In DNA form, the CDR3 reads TGTGCCAGCCAGACCTACGGGGAAGTTAATCGCTACACCTTC. Translated: CASQTYGEVNRYTF.

This chain joins TRBV5-8 and TRBJ2-1; TRBD2 matches at 8 bases. The CDR3 contains 16 residues. V lost 2 bases to trimming and J lost 7 bases; unmatched junction nucleotides: 11. Germline V gene data show CDR1 as SGHTS and CDR2 as YDEGEE. This CDR3 reads CASSFFRGTSNNEQFF. The CDR3 bases are TGTGCCAGCAGCTTTTTTCGGGGGACTAGTAATAATGAGCAGTTCTTC.

The chain combines TRBV14 with TRBJ2-7; 10 bases match TRBD2. The CDR3 contains 13 residues. Trimming removed 6 bases from V and 3 bases from J; junction bases left unmatched: 2. Looked up from germline, CDR1 is SGHDN and CDR2 is FVKESK. The chain's CDR3 is CASSKREGYEQYV. CDR3 nucleotides: TGTGCCAGCAGTAAGCGGGAGGGCTACGAGCAGTACGTC.